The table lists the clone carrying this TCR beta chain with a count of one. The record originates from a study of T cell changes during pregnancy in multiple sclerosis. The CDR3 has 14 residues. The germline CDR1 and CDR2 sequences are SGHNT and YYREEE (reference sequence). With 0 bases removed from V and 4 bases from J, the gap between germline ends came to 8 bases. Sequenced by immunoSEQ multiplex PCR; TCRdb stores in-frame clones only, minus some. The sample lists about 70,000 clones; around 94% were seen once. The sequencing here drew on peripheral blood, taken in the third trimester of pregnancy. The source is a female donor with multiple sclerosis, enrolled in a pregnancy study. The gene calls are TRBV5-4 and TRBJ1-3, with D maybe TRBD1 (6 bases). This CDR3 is CASSLVGQGNTIYF. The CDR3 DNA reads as TGTGCCAGCAGCTTGGTGGGACAAGGAAACACCATATATTTT.